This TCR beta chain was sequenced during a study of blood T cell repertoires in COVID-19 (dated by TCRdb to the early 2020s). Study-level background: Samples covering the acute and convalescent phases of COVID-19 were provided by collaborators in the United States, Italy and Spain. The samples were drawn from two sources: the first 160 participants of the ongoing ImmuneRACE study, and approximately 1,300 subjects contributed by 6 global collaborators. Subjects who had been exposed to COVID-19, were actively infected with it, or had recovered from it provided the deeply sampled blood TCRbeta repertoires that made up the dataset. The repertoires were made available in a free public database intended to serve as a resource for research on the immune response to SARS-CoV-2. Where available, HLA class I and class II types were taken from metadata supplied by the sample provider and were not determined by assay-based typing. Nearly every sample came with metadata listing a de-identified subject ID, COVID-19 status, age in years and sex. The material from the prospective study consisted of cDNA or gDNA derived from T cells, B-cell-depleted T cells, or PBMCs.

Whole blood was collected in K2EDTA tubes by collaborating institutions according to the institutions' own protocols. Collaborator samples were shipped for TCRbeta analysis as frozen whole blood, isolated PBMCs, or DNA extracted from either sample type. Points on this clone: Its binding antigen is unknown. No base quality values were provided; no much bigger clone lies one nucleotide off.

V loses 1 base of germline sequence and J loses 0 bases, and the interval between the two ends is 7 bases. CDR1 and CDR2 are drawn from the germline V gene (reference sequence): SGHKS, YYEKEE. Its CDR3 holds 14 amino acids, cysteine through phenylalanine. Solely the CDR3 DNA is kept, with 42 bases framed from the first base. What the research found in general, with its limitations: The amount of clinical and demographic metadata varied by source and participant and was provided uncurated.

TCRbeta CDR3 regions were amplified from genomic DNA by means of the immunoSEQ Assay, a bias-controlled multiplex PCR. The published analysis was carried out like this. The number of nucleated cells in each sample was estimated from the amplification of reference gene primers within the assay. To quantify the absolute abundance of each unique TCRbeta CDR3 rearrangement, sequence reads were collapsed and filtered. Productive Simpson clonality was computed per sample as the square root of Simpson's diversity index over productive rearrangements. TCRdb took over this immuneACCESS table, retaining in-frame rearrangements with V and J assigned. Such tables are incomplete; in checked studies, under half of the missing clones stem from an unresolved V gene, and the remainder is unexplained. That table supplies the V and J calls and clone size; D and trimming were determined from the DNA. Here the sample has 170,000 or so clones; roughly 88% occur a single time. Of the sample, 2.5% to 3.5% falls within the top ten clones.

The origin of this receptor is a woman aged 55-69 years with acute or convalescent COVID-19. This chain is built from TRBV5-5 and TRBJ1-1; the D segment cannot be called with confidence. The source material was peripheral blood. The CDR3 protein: CASSLQLVNTEAFF. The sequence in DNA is TGTGCCAGCAGCTTGCAACTAGTGAACACTGAAGCTTTCTTT.